This entry lists 31 T cell receptor beta chains sequenced from one sample in a study of Ad26.COV2.S vaccination and SARS-CoV-2 variants. Documented treatment: some 19 received Ad26.COV2.S at low or high dose, single or two shots; about 5 received placebo; per-sample allocation not given. The study sampled participants on day 63 after the first vaccine or placebo injection. The method was immunoSEQ multiplex PCR; TCRdb's version includes in-frame clones alone and lacks a portion of them. This sample yields a few hundred thousand clones, of which roughly 90% are seen a single time; around 5% belongs to the top ten. Here the sequenced sample was peripheral blood, taken in a trial of Ad26.COV2.S vaccine versus placebo. Every receptor here comes from a person aged 18-65 years who received the Ad26.COV2.S COVID-19 vaccine or a placebo.

V usage is TRBV6-2 or TRBV6-3 and J usage is TRBJ2-1; 14 bases match TRBD2. The V gene's germline CDR1 is MNHEY and CDR2 SVGEGT. With 5 bases clipped from V and 10 bases from J, the junction kept 7 bases outside the gene matches. The CDR3 spans 15 residues. The CDR3 loop reads CASSNRLAGGPEQFF. As DNA, the CDR3 is TGTGCCAGCAGTAACCGACTAGCGGGAGGGCCAGAGCAGTTCTTC.

The V gene is TRBV5-4, the J gene TRBJ2-7; TRBD2 matches at 9 bases. Germline V gene sequence: CDR1 SGHNT, CDR2 YYREEE (reference sequence). V dropped 4 bases and J dropped 8; count of bases not matched to a gene: 7. CDR3 length: 13 amino acids. The DNA of the CDR3 is TGTGCCAGCAGCCTGGCGGGAGGGGAGCAGCAGTACGTC. Amino acids: CASSLAGGEQQYV.

On this clone itself: In the same sample, other DNA sequences code for this CDR3. The chain joins TRBV3-1 (or the pseudogene TRBV3-2) to TRBJ2-3; possible D gene TRBD2, 6 bases. Per the germline V gene, CDR1 is LGHDT and CDR2 is YNNKEL (reference sequence). V was clipped by 1 base and J by 4 bases, with 6 bases between them. CDR3 length equals 13 residues. The CDR3 loop reads CASSQGGADTQYF. For the CDR3, the DNA is TGTGCCAGCAGCCAAGGGGGGGCAGATACGCAGTATTTT.

The chain couples TRBV11-2 to TRBJ1-1, with D unresolved. The CDR3 totals 12 residues. Germline lookup yields CDR1 SGHAT and CDR2 FQNNGV. With 9 bases removed from V and 4 bases from J, the gap between germline ends came to 12 bases. The CDR3 protein is CASEWGSTEAFF. DNA of the CDR3: TGTGCCAGTGAATGGGGATCCACTGAAGCTTTCTTT.

The chain has TRBV30 and TRBJ1-2, with D perhaps TRBD1 (5 bases). Germline V gene data show CDR1 as GTSNPN and CDR2 as SVGIG (reference sequence). Between the trimmed V and J ends, which lost 3 bases and 3 bases, there was a span of 11 bases. This CDR3 is 13 amino acids long. CDR3 residues: CAWSEGNHYGYTF. As DNA, the CDR3 is TGTGCCTGGAGCGAGGGGAATCACTATGGCTACACCTTC.

V gene TRBV18 combines with J gene TRBJ2-5; the D gene is possibly TRBD1 (5 bases). CDR1 KGHSH and CDR2 LQKENI come from the germline V gene. This CDR3 has 14 residues. Trimming took 3 bases from V and 2 from J, leaving 10 bases between them. CDR3 protein: CASSPMAGQETQYF. CDR3 in DNA: TGTGCCAGCTCACCGATGGCAGGGCAAGAGACCCAGTACTTC. The full variable domain, in which reference TRBV18 and TRBJ2-5 provide the parts outside the CDR3, is NAGVMQNPRHLVRRRGQEARLRCSPMKGHSHVYWYRQLPEEGLKFMVYLQKENIIDESGMPKERFSAEFPKEGPSILRIQQVVRGDSAAYFCASSPMAGQETQYFGPGTRLLVL.

The rearrangement uses TRBV4-3 and TRBJ2-1, with D possibly TRBD1 on 6 matching bases. Germline V gene lookup returns CDR1 LGHNA and CDR2 YSLEER. V was shortened by 0 bases and J by 5 bases, with 11 bases between the two germline ends. The CDR3 is made up of 15 amino acids. DNA for the CDR3: TGCGCCAGCAGCCAAGAGGGGGCTTATGACAATGAGCAGTTCTTC. Its translation is CASSQEGAYDNEQFF.

The rearrangement uses TRBV12-3 or TRBV12-4 and TRBJ1-2, with D possibly TRBD1 on 5 matching bases. The CDR3 length is 13 residues. Trimming left V 5 bases short and J 5 bases short, with 12 bases between. CDR3 residues: CASSPGPGYGYTF. For the CDR3, the DNA is TGTGCCAGCAGTCCGGGACCCGGATATGGCTACACCTTC.

The rearrangement joins TRBV4-3 to TRBJ2-1, with TRBD2 matching 11 bases. With V trimmed by 4 bases and J by 0 bases, 11 bases remained unmatched. CDR3 length equals 19 residues. Germline V gene data show CDR1 as LGHNA and CDR2 as YSLEER. CDR3: CASSRGRTSGLLSYNEQFF. The CDR3 DNA sequence: TGCGCCAGCAGCCGAGGTAGGACTAGCGGGCTCCTCTCCTACAATGAGCAGTTCTTC.

V gene TRBV4-3 combines with J gene TRBJ2-3, with D uncertain. The CDR3 totals 15 residues. Germline CDR1 and CDR2: LGHNA and YSLEER. Trimming stripped 0 bases from V and 2 bases from J, with 9 bases between. The CDR3 is CASSQDPAYTDTQYF. In nucleotides, the CDR3 is TGCGCCAGCAGCCAAGATCCCGCCTACACAGATACGCAGTATTTT.

In DNA, the CDR3 is TGCGCCAGCAGCTCTCACCCACTAGCGGGGGGGCCAGATACGCAGTATTTT. Amino acids: CASSSHPLAGGPDTQYF. The rearrangement links TRBV5-1 to TRBJ2-3; 13 bases agree with TRBD2. There are 17 residues in the CDR3. The V segment lost 3 bases and the J segment 4 bases; nucleotides outside the gene matches: 8. The germline V gene has CDR1 SGHRS and CDR2 YFSETQ.

In its sample, this clone was seen once. The chain carries TRBV10-3 and TRBJ1-2, with D perhaps TRBD1 (6 bases). V lost 7 bases to trimming and J lost 4 bases, with 22 bases between them. The CDR3 is 16 amino acids. Per the germline V gene, CDR1 is ENHRY and CDR2 is SYGVKD. The CDR3 region has the DNA TGTGCCATCACCCTGAGGTTGACAGGTTTCCTCTATGGCTACACCTTC. Translation: CAITLRLTGFLYGYTF.

With respect to this clone: This specimen includes other DNA sequences encoding the same CDR3. The J gene is TRBJ1-4, the V gene TRBV5-1; 7 bases line up with TRBD1. Trimming at V came to 4 bases and at J to 5 bases, leaving 8 bases not matched to a gene. This CDR3 has 15 amino acids. Germline V lookup: CDR1 SGHRS, CDR2 YFSETQ. DNA for the CDR3: TGCGCCAGCAGCCCCGGGACAGCGTCAAATGAAAAACTGTTTTTT. This encodes CASSPGTASNEKLFF.

The chain has TRBV12-5 and TRBJ2-5, with D hard to call. There are 14 residues in the CDR3. Trimming took off 0 bases at V and 1 base at J, with 6 bases between the two ends. The germline V gene encodes CDR1 LGHNT and CDR2 FRNRAP. Written as DNA, the CDR3 is TGTGCTAGTGGTTTGGTCCCCTCCCAAGAGACCCAGTACTTC. Its protein is CASGLVPSQETQYF.

V and J are TRBV4-3 and TRBJ1-1; 7 bases map to TRBD1. Germline V CDR1 and CDR2: LGHNA, YSLEER. The CDR3 extends over 14 amino acids. V shed 1 base, J shed 6 bases, and the junction held 5 bases outside the gene matches. The CDR3 coding sequence is TGCGCCAGCAGCCAAGGGACAGGTATGGCTGAAGCTTTCTTT. It encodes CASSQGTGMAEAFF.

The J gene is TRBJ1-1, the V gene TRBV29-1; a weak D match, TRBD1 (5 bases). The CDR3 length is 13 residues. Per the germline V gene, CDR1 is SQVTM and CDR2 is ANQGSEA. Trimming cost V 6 bases and J 0 bases, with 11 bases left between them. CDR3 DNA: TGCAGCGTAAGACAGCTCATGAACACTGAAGCTTTCTTT. This codes for CSVRQLMNTEAFF.

The rearrangement uses TRBV23-1 and TRBJ2-1; 11 nucleotides align to TRBD2. TRBV23-1 falls under the ORF class, with uncertain function. The CDR3 loop spans 15 amino acids. Trimming cost V 8 bases and J 9 bases; bases outside gene matches: 12. CDR3 in DNA: TGCGCCAGCCGTACGGTTAGCGGGAGGGCCTCTGAGCAGTTCTTC. Encoded protein: CASRTVSGRASEQFF.

This clone was detected once. The V gene is TRBV4-1, the J gene TRBJ2-3; D uncertain. Germline V CDR1 and CDR2: MGHRA, YSYEKL. The V end was cut by 0 bases, the J end by 1 base, with 8 bases between. This CDR3 contains 15 residues. The CDR3 sequence: CASSQERTGTDTQYF. DNA of the CDR3: TGCGCCAGCAGCCAAGAAAGGACCGGCACAGATACGCAGTATTTT.

The genes are TRBV18 and TRBJ2-3, with D uncertain. This CDR3 has 18 amino acids. Germline V gene lookup returns CDR1 KGHSH and CDR2 LQKENI. The V end was cut by 3 bases, the J end by 7 bases, with 26 bases between. CDR3 sequence: CASSPSPAKTLTLNTQYF. CDR3 DNA sequence: TGTGCCAGCTCACCCTCGCCAGCCAAAACTCTTACCCTTAATACGCAGTATTTT.

The gene calls are TRBV5-1 and TRBJ1-1, with D tentatively TRBD1 (5 bases). The CDR3 loop spans 15 amino acids. V dropped 4 bases and J dropped 3 bases, with 16 bases sitting between them. Germline V CDR1 and CDR2: SGHRS, YFSETQ. CDR3 DNA sequence: TGCGCCAGCAGCCTCCGGCTGGTGGGGGACACTGAAGCTTTCTTT. It yields the protein CASSLRLVGDTEAFF. The full variable domain, in which reference TRBV5-1 and TRBJ1-1 provide the parts outside the CDR3, is KAGVTQTPRYLIKTRGQQVTLSCSPISGHRSVSWYQQTPGQGLQFLFEYFSETQRNKGNFPGRFSGRQFSNSRSEMNVSTLELGDSALYLCASSLRLVGDTEAFFGQGTRLTVV.

The chain carries TRBV5-1 and TRBJ2-2; 10 nucleotides match TRBD1. J was trimmed by 6 bases and V by 4 bases; bases with no gene match: 3. The CDR3 length is 14 residues. From germline, CDR1 is SGHRS and CDR2 YFSETQ. The CDR3 spells CASSADRGPGELFF. CDR3 nucleotides: TGCGCCAGCAGCGCCGACAGGGGGCCCGGGGAGCTGTTTTTT.

This chain joins TRBV6-6 and TRBJ1-6; D remains unclear. Germline V gene sequence: CDR1 MNHNY, CDR2 SVGAGI (reference sequence). The V end was cut by 5 bases, the J end by 4 bases, with 18 bases between. The CDR3 contains 17 residues. CDR3 amino acids: CASSGSKRGTYNSPLHF. The CDR3 nucleotides read TGTGCCAGCAGTGGATCGAAACGGGGAACGTATAATTCACCCCTCCACTTT.

The rearrangement uses TRBV15 and TRBJ2-3, with a weak D call TRBD1 (6 bases). The ends were cut back, 5 bases at V and 2 bases at J, with 20 bases in the middle. The CDR3 runs 17 residues. Germline V gene sequence: CDR1 LNHNV, CDR2 YYDKDF (reference sequence). The CDR3 DNA reads as TGTGCCACCAGCTTAAAATGGACAGCCGGGCACACAGATACGCAGTATTTT. Protein sequence: CATSLKWTAGHTDTQYF.

J is TRBJ2-4 and V is TRBV30; possible D gene TRBD1, 5 bases. Germline V lookup: CDR1 GTSNPN, CDR2 SVGIG (reference sequence). The CDR3 contains 12 residues. The ends were cut back, 3 bases at V and 10 bases at J, with 13 bases in the middle. The CDR3 region has the DNA TGTGCCTGGAGGGGGCCCTTCGAGATTCAGTACTTC. Its protein is CAWRGPFEIQYF.

The chain employs TRBV6-2 or TRBV6-3 and TRBJ1-4; tentative D call: TRBD1 (5 bases). The germline V gene encodes CDR1 MNHEY and CDR2 SVGEGT. V lost 2 bases to trimming and J lost 5 bases, with 9 bases between them. The CDR3 consists of 14 residues. The CDR3 protein is CASSYDSFNEKLFF. CDR3 bases: TGTGCCAGCAGTTACGACAGCTTCAATGAAAAACTGTTTTTT.

The chain has TRBV6-6 and TRBJ1-5; D is possibly TRBD1 (6 bases). Germline values: CDR1 MNHNY, CDR2 SVGAGI (reference sequence). The CDR3 consists of 15 residues. Trimming left V 0 bases short and J 9 bases short, with 15 bases between. The CDR3 loop is CASSYSKGDPGPQHF. CDR3 coding DNA: TGTGCCAGCAGTTACTCGAAGGGGGACCCAGGGCCCCAGCATTTT.

The chain joins TRBV18 to TRBJ1-3, with D hard to call. CDR3 length equals 14 residues. The V gene lost 5 bases and the J gene lost 4 bases, with 12 bases spanning the gap. CDR1 and CDR2 (germline): KGHSH, LQKENI. CDR3 region: CASSSQDPGNTIYF. For the CDR3, the DNA is TGTGCCAGCTCAAGCCAGGATCCCGGAAACACCATATATTTT.

The rearrangement joins TRBV15 to TRBJ1-3; D is ambiguous. The CDR3 contains 15 residues. Trimming took 0 bases from V and 1 from J, leaving 7 bases between them. Germline V gene lookup returns CDR1 LNHNV and CDR2 YYDKDF (reference sequence). The CDR3 DNA reads as TGTGCCACCAGCAGAGATGGTATATCTGGAAACACCATATATTTT. Its translation is CATSRDGISGNTIYF.

The rearrangement links TRBV4-1 to TRBJ1-5; 7 nucleotides match TRBD1. The V segment lost 4 bases and the J segment 2 bases; nucleotides outside the gene matches: 5. CDR3 size: 15 residues. Germline V gene sequence: CDR1 MGHRA, CDR2 YSYEKL. The chain's CDR3 is CASSRLGQGNQPQHF. For the CDR3, the DNA is TGCGCCAGCAGCCGCCTTGGACAGGGCAATCAGCCCCAGCATTTT.

This clone was picked up one time. This chain joins TRBV10-2 and TRBJ2-1; D is unclear. The CDR3 runs to 14 residues. The V end lost 4 bases, the J end lost 0 bases, and 7 bases lay between the germline ends. CDR1 is WSHSY and CDR2 is SAAADI in the germline V gene. CDR3 region: CASSGGSSYNEQFF. For the CDR3, the DNA is TGCGCCAGCAGTGGCGGAAGCTCCTACAATGAGCAGTTCTTC.

The gene calls are TRBV6-5 and TRBJ1-6; D gene ambiguous. The CDR3 is made up of 14 amino acids. Germline-derived CDR1 and CDR2 are MNHEY and SVGAGI. CDR3 sequence: CVTVGNSYNSPLHF. CDR3 DNA sequence: TGTGTTACCGTAGGGAACTCCTATAATTCACCCCTCCACTTT.